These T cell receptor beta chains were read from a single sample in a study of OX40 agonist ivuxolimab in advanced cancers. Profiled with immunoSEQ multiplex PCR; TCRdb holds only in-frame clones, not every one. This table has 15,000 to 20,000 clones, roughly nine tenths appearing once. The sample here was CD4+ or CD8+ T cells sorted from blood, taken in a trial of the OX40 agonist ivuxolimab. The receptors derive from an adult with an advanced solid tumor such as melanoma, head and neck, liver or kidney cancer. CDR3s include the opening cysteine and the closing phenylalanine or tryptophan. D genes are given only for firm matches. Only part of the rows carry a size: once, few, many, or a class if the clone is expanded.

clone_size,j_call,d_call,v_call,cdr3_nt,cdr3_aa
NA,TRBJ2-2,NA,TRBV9,TGTGCCAGCAGCGTCCTCCCGAAACCTCACCCCGGGGAGCTGTTTTTT,CASSVLPKPHPGELFF
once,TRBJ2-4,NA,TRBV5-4,TGTGCCAGCAGCGATGCCAAAAACATTCAGTACTTC,CASSDAKNIQYF
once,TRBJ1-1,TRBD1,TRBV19,TGTGCCAGTAGTATAGTTCGACAGGGATCAGCTTTCTTT,CASSIVRQGSAFF
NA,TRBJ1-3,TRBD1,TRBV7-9,TGTGCCAGCAGCCAGCCCGCAGGGGGAGGTTCGGGAAACACCATATATTTT,CASSQPAGGGSGNTIYF
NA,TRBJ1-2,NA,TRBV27,TGTGCCAGCAGTCCGGGCGGACGGGTCTATGGCTACACCTTC,CASSPGGRVYGYTF
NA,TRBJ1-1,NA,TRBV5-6,TGTGCCAGCAGCTTCGGCCAGGGAGACACTGAAGCTTTCTTT,CASSFGQGDTEAFF
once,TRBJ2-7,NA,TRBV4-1,TGCGCCAGCAGCCCCCGGGACACCTCCTCCTACGAGCAGTACTTC,CASSPRDTSSYEQYF
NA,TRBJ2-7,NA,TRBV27,TGTGCCAGCAGTTTACAACAGGGCCTGAACTACGAGCAGTACTTC,CASSLQQGLNYEQYF
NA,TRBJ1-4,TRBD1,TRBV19,TGTGCCAGTAGGCGACAGGGCGCAACTAATGAAAAACTGTTTTTT,CASRRQGATNEKLFF
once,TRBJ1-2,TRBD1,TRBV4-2,TGTGCCAGCAGCCGAACGACAGGGGTTGGCTATGGCTACACCTTC,CASSRTTGVGYGYTF
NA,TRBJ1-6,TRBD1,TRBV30,TGTGCCTGGAACGTCAGGGGGCAATATAATTCACCCCTCCACTTT,CAWNVRGQYNSPLHF
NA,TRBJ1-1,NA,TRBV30,TGTGCCTGGATGTCAAACACTGAAGCTTTCTTT,CAWMSNTEAFF
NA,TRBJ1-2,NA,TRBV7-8,TGTGCCAGCAGCTTAGGGGGGGCTAACTATGGCTACACCTTC,CASSLGGANYGYTF
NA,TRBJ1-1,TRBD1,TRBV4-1,TGCGCCAGCAGCCAAGTCTTCGGGACAGGGGAGGACACTGAAGCTTTCTTT,CASSQVFGTGEDTEAFF
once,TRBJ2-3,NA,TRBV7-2,TGTGCCAGCAGCTTAGGTTCACTGGCAGATACGCAGTATTTT,CASSLGSLADTQYF
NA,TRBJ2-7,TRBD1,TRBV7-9,TGTGCCAGCAGCTCAAGGACAGGGATATACGAGCAGTACTTC,CASSSRTGIYEQYF